This TCR beta chain is from a study of cytomegalovirus exposure and HLA in healthy donors. Study information: Membership in the Caucasian-associated ancestry cluster was found for about 84% of 398 genotyped donors.

The CDR3 totals 15 residues. Germline V gene sequence: CDR1 SGHDT, CDR2 YYEEEE. After removal of 2 bases from V and 2 bases from J, the junction contained 5 bases not matched to a gene. Both 60 Vbeta primers and 13 Jbeta primers went into the PCR. Measured with immunoSEQ multiplex PCR; TCRdb has only the in-frame clones, and not every one. The table records hundreds of thousands of clones, 55% to 75% of them present only once. General study points: Among CMV-associated TCR beta chains, most appeared HLA-restricted in a later analysis.

Of note for this clone: Its antigen is undetermined.

Everyone who donated was a healthy bone marrow donor. The gene calls are TRBV5-6 and TRBJ2-5, with 8 positions matching TRBD2. The material sequenced was PBMCs. This TCR was sampled from a man in his forties in good health and CMV-seropositive. CDR3: CASSLRGGEQETQYF. The CDR3 coding sequence is TGTGCCAGCAGCTTACGGGGGGGGGAACAAGAGACCCAGTACTTC.